The text below deals with one T cell receptor beta chain. Its antigen remains unknown. This sample is part of a study of cytomegalovirus exposure and HLA in healthy donors. Study outcomes and limitations: Most TCR beta V segments were productive about 87% or about 30% of the time in an earlier analysis.

It was healthy bone marrow donors who served as donors. V lost 4 bases and J 10 bases, leaving 11 bases between the germline ends. CDR3 size: 12 residues. CDR1 is LGHNA, CDR2 YSLEER, per germline. The PCR used 60 Vbeta and 13 Jbeta primers. Some clones are missing from TCRdb's copy, which holds only in-frame ones; the method was immunoSEQ multiplex PCR. The sample contains approximately 110,000 clones, about 61% of which appear only once. The chain is built from TRBV4-3 and TRBJ2-1; D possibly corresponds to TRBD2 (6 bases). Sequenced sample: PBMCs. This TCR was recovered from a woman aged 30 to 39 in good health and CMV-seronegative. CDR3 in DNA: TGCGCCAGCAGCCTAACGGGACTGGAGCAGTTCTTC. As protein: CASSLTGLEQFF.